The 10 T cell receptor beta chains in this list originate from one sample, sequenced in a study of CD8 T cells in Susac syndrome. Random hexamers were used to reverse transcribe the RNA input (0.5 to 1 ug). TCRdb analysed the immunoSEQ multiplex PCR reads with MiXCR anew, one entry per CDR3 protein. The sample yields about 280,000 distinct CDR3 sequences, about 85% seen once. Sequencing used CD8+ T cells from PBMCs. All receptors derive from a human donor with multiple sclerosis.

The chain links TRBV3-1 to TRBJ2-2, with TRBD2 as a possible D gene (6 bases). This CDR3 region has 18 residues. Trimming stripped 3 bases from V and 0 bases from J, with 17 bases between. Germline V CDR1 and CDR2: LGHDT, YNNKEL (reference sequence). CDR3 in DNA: TGTGCCAGCAGCCAGAATTGGGGACTCCTCGCGAACACCGGGGAGCTGTTTTTT. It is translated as CASSQNWGLLANTGELFF.

The CDR3 DNA follows: TGCGCCAGCAGCCAAGAAACGGGAGGGAGCACAGATACGCAGTATTTT. This codes for CASSQETGGSTDTQYF. This sequence joins TRBV4-1 and TRBJ2-3; 8 bases line up with TRBD2. The length of the CDR3 is 16 residues. Germline CDR1 reads MGHRA; CDR2 reads YSYEKL. The V gene end was trimmed by 0 bases and the J gene end by 0 bases; junction bases not matched to a gene: 2.

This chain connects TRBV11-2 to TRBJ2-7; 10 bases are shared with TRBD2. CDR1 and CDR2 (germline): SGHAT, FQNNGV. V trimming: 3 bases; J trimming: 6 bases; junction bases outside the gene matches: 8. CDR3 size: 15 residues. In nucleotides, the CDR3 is TGTGCCAGCAGCTTGTCCGGTAGCGGGAGGACCGAGCAGTACTTC. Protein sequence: CASSLSGSGRTEQYF.

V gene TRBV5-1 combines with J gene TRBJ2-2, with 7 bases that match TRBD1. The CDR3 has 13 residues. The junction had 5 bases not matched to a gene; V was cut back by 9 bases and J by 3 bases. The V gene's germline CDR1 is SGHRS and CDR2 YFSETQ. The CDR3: CATGTEHTGELFF. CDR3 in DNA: TGCGCCACAGGGACAGAGCACACCGGGGAGCTGTTTTTT. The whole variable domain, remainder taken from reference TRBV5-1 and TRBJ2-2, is KAGVTQTPRYLIKTRGQQVTLSCSPISGHRSVSWYQQTPGQGLQFLFEYFSETQRNKGNFPGRFSGRQFSNSRSEMNVSTLELGDSALYLCATGTEHTGELFFGEGSRLTVL.

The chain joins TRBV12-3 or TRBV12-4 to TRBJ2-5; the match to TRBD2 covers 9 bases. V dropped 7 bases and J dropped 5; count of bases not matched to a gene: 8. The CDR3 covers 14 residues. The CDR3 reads CASTSWTSEETQYF. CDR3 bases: TGTGCCAGCACCTCGTGGACTAGCGAGGAGACCCAGTACTTC.

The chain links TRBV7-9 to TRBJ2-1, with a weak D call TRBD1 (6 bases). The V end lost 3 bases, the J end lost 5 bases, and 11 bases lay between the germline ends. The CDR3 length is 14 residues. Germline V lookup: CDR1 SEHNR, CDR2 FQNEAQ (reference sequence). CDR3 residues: CASSLVGQNNEQFF. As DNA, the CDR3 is TGTGCCAGCAGCTTGGTAGGACAGAACAATGAGCAGTTCTTC.

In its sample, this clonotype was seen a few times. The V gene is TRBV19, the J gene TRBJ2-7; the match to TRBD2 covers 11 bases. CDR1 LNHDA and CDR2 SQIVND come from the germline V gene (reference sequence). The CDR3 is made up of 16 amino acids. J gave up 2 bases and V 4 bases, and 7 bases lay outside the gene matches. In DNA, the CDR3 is TGTGCCAGTAGTACTGAGGGACTAGCGGAGACCTACGAGCAGTACTTC. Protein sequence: CASSTEGLAETYEQYF.

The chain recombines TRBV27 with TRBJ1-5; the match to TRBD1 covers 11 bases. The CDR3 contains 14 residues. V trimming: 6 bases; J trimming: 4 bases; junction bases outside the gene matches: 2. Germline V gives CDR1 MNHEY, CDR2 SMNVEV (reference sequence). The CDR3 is CASRGTGGNQPQHF. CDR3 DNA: TGTGCCAGCAGGGGGACAGGGGGTAATCAGCCCCAGCATTTT.

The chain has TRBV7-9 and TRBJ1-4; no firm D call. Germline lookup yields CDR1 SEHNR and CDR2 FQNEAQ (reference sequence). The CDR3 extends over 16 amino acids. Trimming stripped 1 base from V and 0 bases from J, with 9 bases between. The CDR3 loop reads CASSLGEGATNEKLFF. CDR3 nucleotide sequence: TGTGCCAGCAGCTTAGGAGAGGGTGCAACTAATGAAAAACTGTTTTTT.

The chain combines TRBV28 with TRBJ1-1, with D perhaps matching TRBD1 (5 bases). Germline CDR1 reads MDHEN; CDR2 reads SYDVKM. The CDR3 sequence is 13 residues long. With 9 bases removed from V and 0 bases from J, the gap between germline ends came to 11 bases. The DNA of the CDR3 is TGTGCCAGTGAGGGACGGGTGAACACTGAAGCTTTCTTT. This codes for CASEGRVNTEAFF. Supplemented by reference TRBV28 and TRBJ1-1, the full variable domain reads DVKVTQSSRYLVKRTGEKVFLECVQDMDHENMFWYRQDPGLGLRLIYFSYDVKMKEKGDIPEGYSVSREKKERFSLILESASTNQTSMYLCASEGRVNTEAFFGQGTRLTVV.